In this sample, the clone carrying this TCR beta chain turned up once. Trimming cost V 5 bases and J 6 bases, with 7 bases left between them. CDR3 length: 12 residues. Germline-derived CDR1 and CDR2 are MNHEY and SVGAGI. These data originate in a study of cytomegalovirus exposure and HLA in healthy donors. Method: immunoSEQ multiplex PCR; TCRdb's copy keeps in-frame clones and lacks some. In the table there are under 80,000 clones, 90% to 95% of which are singletons. The J gene is TRBJ2-2, the V gene TRBV6-5; the D is unclear. The receptor's source is a woman aged 18-29 years in good health and CMV-seronegative. Input material: PBMCs. CDR3 loop: CASSPHSGELFF. CDR3 nucleotide sequence: TGTGCCAGCAGTCCCCATTCCGGGGAGCTGTTTTTT.